The sequence of this T cell receptor beta chain was determined in a study of T cells in Graves' hyperthyroidism and ophthalmopathy. It was RNA transcripts that yielded the amplified TCR beta CDR3 regions. The study used the HTBI primer set for a first-round RT-PCR of the TCR CDR3. TCRdb itself ran the multiplex PCR reads through MiXCR, one entry per CDR3 protein. This table has 650,000 to 850,000 distinct CDR3 sequences, around a sixth appearing once. The V gene's germline CDR1 is MNHEY and CDR2 SMNVEV (reference sequence). The CDR3 extends over 16 amino acids. The V end was cut by 5 bases, the J end by 3 bases, with 19 bases between. This clonotype has ten or more counts.

This TCR came from a woman aged 45-65 years with Graves' hyperthyroidism that later progressed to Graves' ophthalmopathy. The chain is built from TRBV27 and TRBJ1-2; tentatively, D is TRBD1 (5 bases). Sequencing was carried out using blood. CDR3 DNA sequence: TGTGCCAGCAGTCCATACTCCGGGACCGGCTACTATGGCTACACCTTC. This sequence encodes CASSPYSGTGYYGYTF.